The next 14 T cell receptor beta chains were all read from a single sample in a study of memory CD4+ T cells and cytomegalovirus serostatus. The data were produced by immunoSEQ multiplex PCR, yet TCRdb's version contains in-frame clones alone and is incomplete. The data hold 30,000 to 40,000 clones, with 79% observed a single time. The sort gate was single viable CD3+CD4+CD8-CD45RO+ cells for memory CD4+ T cells. The sample was memory CD4+ T cells from blood. These receptors were collected from an adult in good health and CMV-seropositive.

The count of this clone is one. The junction departs from the called germline gene at one end, perhaps through a read error. This chain connects TRBV14 to TRBJ1-1; D is unresolved. Germline V gene data show CDR1 as SGHDN and CDR2 as FVKESK. The CDR3 length is 15 residues. CDR3 loop: CASSQGITRTETIIF. CDR3 coding DNA: TGTGCCAGCAGCCAAGGGATCACGAGGACTGAAACCATCATCTTT.

The chain joins TRBV5-1 to TRBJ2-7, with 14 bases lining up with TRBD2. J gave up 6 bases and V 2 bases, and 7 bases lay outside the gene matches. The CDR3 runs to 16 residues. The germline gives CDR1 SGHRS, CDR2 YFSETQ. Here the CDR3 DNA reads TGCGCCAGCAGCTTTGGGACTAGCGGGAGTGTGGTCGAGCAGTACTTC. Translating gives CASSFGTSGSVVEQYF.

This clone was counted only a few times. The chain links TRBV9 to TRBJ1-3, with TRBD1 matching 11 bases. Germline CDR1 reads SGDLS; CDR2 reads YYNGEE. V shed 3 bases and J 6 bases; nucleotides not matched to a gene: 5. This CDR3 contains 15 residues. DNA for the CDR3: TGTGCCAGCAGCGAGGACAGGGGGCGCGAAAACACCATATATTTT. Translated, it gives CASSEDRGRENTIYF. The entire variable domain, with the rest obtained from reference TRBV9 and TRBJ1-3, is as follows: DSGVTQTPKHLITATGQRVTLRCSPRSGDLSVYWYQQSLDQGLQFLIQYYNGEERAKGNILERFSAQQFPDLHSELNLSSLELGDSALYFCASSEDRGRENTIYFGEGSWLTVV.

This chain uses TRBV19 with TRBJ1-2; TRBD1 matches at 8 bases. Germline-derived CDR1 and CDR2 are LNHDA and SQIVND (reference sequence). V trimming: 4 bases; J trimming: 4 bases; junction bases outside the gene matches: 5. The length of the CDR3 is 14 residues. The DNA of the CDR3 is TGTGCCAGTAGTAGTCGGGACAGGCTCTATGGCTACACCTTC. As protein: CASSSRDRLYGYTF.

This clone has just a few counts. V and J are TRBV11-3 and TRBJ1-1; no definite D call. Germline CDR1 and CDR2: SGHNT and YENEEA. This CDR3 region has 13 residues. Trimming removed 1 base at V and 1 base at J, with 4 bases between. The CDR3, as DNA: TGTGCCAGCAGCTTAGGTGGGAACACTGAAGCTTTCTTT. Amino acids: CASSLGGNTEAFF.

This chain connects TRBV4-3 to TRBJ1-1; D not resolved. Germline CDR1 reads LGHNA; CDR2 reads YSLEER. Between the trimmed V and J ends, which lost 1 base and 2 bases, there was a span of 14 bases. CDR3 length: 16 amino acids. The CDR3 region is CASSQAIQTINTEAFF. In DNA form, the CDR3 reads TGCGCCAGCAGCCAAGCAATACAGACAATAAACACTGAAGCTTTCTTT.

V gene TRBV4-1 combines with J gene TRBJ2-2; tentative D call: TRBD1 (6 bases). Trimming removed 5 bases at V and 4 bases at J, with 14 bases between. The CDR3 contains 15 residues. Germline values: CDR1 MGHRA, CDR2 YSYEKL. CDR3 coding DNA: TGCGCCAGCAGCTGGGACCCAGGGGCCACCGGGGAGCTGTTTTTT. Translation gives CASSWDPGATGELFF.

The chain combines TRBV19 with TRBJ2-2; tentatively, D is TRBD1 or TRBD2 (5 bases each). CDR1 and CDR2 (germline): LNHDA, SQIVND (reference sequence). The CDR3 extends over 14 amino acids. The ends were cut back, 0 bases at V and 7 bases at J, with 9 bases in the middle. CDR3 amino acids: CASSIEGRDGELFF. In DNA, the CDR3 is TGTGCCAGTAGTATAGAGGGACGGGACGGGGAGCTGTTTTTT.

The table lists this clone with a count of one. The chain links TRBV5-1 to TRBJ2-7, with D tentatively TRBD1 or TRBD2 (6 bases each). The germline V gene encodes CDR1 SGHRS and CDR2 YFSETQ. There are 14 residues in the CDR3. Between the trimmed V and J ends, which lost 4 bases and 2 bases, there was a span of 13 bases. CDR3 sequence (DNA): TGCGCCAGCAGCCAAATGGGGGGCGCCTACGAGCAGTACTTC. Encoded protein: CASSQMGGAYEQYF.

This rearrangement joins TRBV19 to TRBJ2-5; weak D call: TRBD1 (5 bases). This CDR3 comprises 13 residues. Germline V gene sequence: CDR1 LNHDA, CDR2 SQIVND (reference sequence). The germline V and J ends were trimmed by 4 bases and 5 bases, with 11 bases remaining between them. The CDR3 is CASSTGSSETQYF. CDR3 DNA sequence: TGTGCCAGTAGTACAGGGTCGAGCGAGACCCAGTACTTC.

This chain uses TRBV28 with TRBJ2-4; 9 nucleotides line up with TRBD1. V dropped 7 bases and J dropped 0; count of bases not matched to a gene: 4. This CDR3 is 15 amino acids long. Germline assignment: CDR1 MDHEN and CDR2 SYDVKM. The CDR3 nucleotides read TGTGCCAGCAATCTACAGGGGGCAGCCAAAAACATTCAGTACTTC. Its protein is CASNLQGAAKNIQYF. The complete variable domain, with remaining parts taken from reference TRBV28 and TRBJ2-4, reads DVKVTQSSRYLVKRTGEKVFLECVQDMDHENMFWYRQDPGLGLRLIYFSYDVKMKEKGDIPEGYSVSREKKERFSLILESASTNQTSMYLCASNLQGAAKNIQYFGAGTRLSVL.

This clone was picked up a small number of times. The genes are TRBV5-4 and TRBJ2-2, with 8 bases matching TRBD2. V shed 4 bases, J shed 3 bases, and the junction held 2 bases outside the gene matches. The germline gives CDR1 SGHNT, CDR2 YYREEE (reference sequence). The CDR3 is 14 amino acids. Written as DNA, the CDR3 is TGTGCCAGCAGCCCGACTAGCGACACCGGGGAGCTGTTTTTT. Protein sequence: CASSPTSDTGELFF.

The genes are TRBV5-6 and TRBJ2-2; D is possibly TRBD1 (5 bases). Germline CDR1 and CDR2: SGHDT and YYEEEE. The V and J ends lost 4 bases and 0 bases respectively, with 10 bases between them. The length of the CDR3 is 15 residues. CDR3 sequence: CASSPQGANTGELFF. In nucleotides, the CDR3 is TGTGCCAGCAGCCCCCAAGGGGCGAACACCGGGGAGCTGTTTTTT.

The chain joins TRBV9 to TRBJ1-1; no clear D gene. V was pared by 0 bases and J by 4 bases, with 7 bases between. CDR1 SGDLS and CDR2 YYNGEE come from the germline V gene. The CDR3 length is 13 residues. The CDR3 region has the DNA TGTGCCAGCAGCGTAGGAGTAGGCACTGAAGCTTTCTTT. It encodes CASSVGVGTEAFF.